Shown below are 30 T cell receptor beta chains from a single sample sequenced in a study of blood T cell repertoires in COVID-19 (dated by TCRdb to 2020 to 2021). The library was produced with the immunoSEQ multiplex PCR assay. In its TCRdb copy, this immuneACCESS table keeps in-frame sequences only and misses some clones. Where compared with another copy, unresolved V genes explain less than half of these, and the others have no known cause. For this sample the table gives around 200,000 clones, of which roughly four fifths were detected only once. Jointly, the top ten make up around 11% of the sample. What was sequenced was peripheral blood. These receptors came from a woman between 50 and 59 years old with acute or convalescent COVID-19.

This clone occurred many times. The chain combines TRBV7-9 with TRBJ1-5, with D possibly matching TRBD1 (5 bases). Trimming removed 5 bases from V and 0 bases from J, with 8 bases in between. The germline CDR1 and CDR2 sequences are SEHNR and FQNEAQ (reference sequence). CDR3 length equals 14 residues. The CDR3 reads CASSGRDSNQPQHF. The CDR3 DNA reads TGTGCCAGCAGCGGCAGGGATAGCAATCAGCCCCAGCATTTT.

The chain couples TRBV3-1 (or the pseudogene TRBV3-2) to TRBJ2-3; 8 nucleotides align to TRBD2. CDR3 length equals 16 residues. V lost 4 bases, J lost 0 bases, and 6 bases stayed unmatched. CDR1 is LGHDT and CDR2 is YNNKEL in the germline V gene (reference sequence). The CDR3 nucleotides read TGTGCCAGCAGCCGCCGACTAGCGTCTAGCACAGATACGCAGTATTTT. The encoded protein is CASSRRLASSTDTQYF.

The chain uses TRBV18 and TRBJ1-5; D is unclear. This CDR3 is built from 13 residues. Germline V gene sequence: CDR1 KGHSH, CDR2 LQKENI. Trimming removed 3 bases at V and 5 bases at J, with 8 bases between. The DNA of the CDR3 is TGTGCCAGCTCACCGAGAGAACATCAGCCCCAGCATTTT. Protein sequence: CASSPREHQPQHF.

The chain recombines TRBV24-1 with TRBJ1-4; 9 bases are a match to TRBD1. CDR1 and CDR2 from the germline V gene are KGHDR and SFDVKD. Germline trimming cut 1 base from V and 8 bases from J; bases unmatched to any gene: 4. The CDR3 has 15 residues. CDR3 coding DNA: TGTGCCACCAGTGATTTAGGACAGGGGAACGAAAAACTGTTTTTT. Its translation: CATSDLGQGNEKLFF.

The chain is built from TRBV3-1 (or the pseudogene TRBV3-2) and TRBJ1-2; 8 nucleotides align to TRBD1. The trim removed 4 bases at V and 4 bases at J, leaving 11 bases unmatched. This CDR3 is built from 16 residues. CDR1 is LGHDT, CDR2 YNNKEL, per germline (reference sequence). The CDR3 DNA reads TGTGCCAGCAGCCCAGGGGGCGCGATTTCGGGCTATGGCTACACCTTC. Amino acids: CASSPGGAISGYGYTF.

The V gene is TRBV18, the J gene TRBJ1-2, with no clear D. There are 13 residues in the CDR3. The germline V gene encodes CDR1 KGHSH and CDR2 LQKENI. V was cut by 1 base and J by 4 bases, with 7 bases left in between. In DNA form, the CDR3 reads TGTGCCAGCTCACCACAAGACATCTATGGCTACACCTTC. Translation gives CASSPQDIYGYTF.

This clone was seen a single time. The rearrangement joins TRBV11-3 to TRBJ2-1; 8 bases match TRBD2. Unmatched junction bases numbered 6, after V lost 3 bases and J lost 2 bases. Germline CDR1 and CDR2: SGHNT and YENEEA. This CDR3 region has 16 residues. Here the CDR3 reads CASSLDSGNAYNEQFF. CDR3 sequence (DNA): TGTGCCAGCAGCTTGGATAGCGGGAACGCCTACAATGAGCAGTTCTTC. The full variable domain, its missing parts supplied by reference TRBV11-3 and TRBJ2-1, is EAGVVQSPRYKIIEKKQPVAFWCNPISGHNTLYWYLQNLGQGPELLIRYENEEAVDDSQLPKDRFSAERLKGVDSTLKIQPAELGDSAVYLCASSLDSGNAYNEQFFGPGTRLTVL.

V and J are TRBV6-2 or TRBV6-3 and TRBJ1-2; no firm D call. The CDR3 totals 11 residues. Trimming took 5 bases from V and 10 from J, leaving 11 bases between them. CDR1 and CDR2 (germline): MNHEY, SVGEGT. CDR3 residues: CASSNRLDYTF. CDR3 coding DNA: TGTGCCAGCAGTAATCGACTAGACTACACCTTC.

As for this clone: Other DNA sequences within the sample encode an identical CDR3. This rearrangement joins TRBV30 to TRBJ1-5, with D perhaps TRBD1 (6 bases). The V end lost 2 bases, the J end lost 4 bases, and 12 bases lay between the germline ends. CDR3 length equals 14 residues. Germline loops: CDR1 GTSNPN, CDR2 SVGIG (reference sequence). CDR3 DNA sequence: TGTGCCTGGAGTCCCGGGACACCTAATCAGCCCCAGCATTTT. This translates into CAWSPGTPNQPQHF.

This clone showed up just a few times. The V call is TRBV3-1 (or the pseudogene TRBV3-2), the J call TRBJ2-7, with 8 bases aligning to TRBD2. After removal of 0 bases from V and 7 bases from J, the junction contained 14 bases not matched to a gene. CDR1 is LGHDT, CDR2 YNNKEL, per germline (reference sequence). The CDR3 contains 17 residues. CDR3 bases: TGTGCCAGCAGCCAAGATCCTTGGCCAGCGGGGGCACAAGAGCAGTACTTC. Amino acid sequence: CASSQDPWPAGAQEQYF.

V usage is TRBV2 and J usage is TRBJ1-5; 8 bases are shared with TRBD1. V lost 7 bases and J lost 7; bases outside the gene matches: 12. CDR3 length: 15 amino acids. The germline gives CDR1 SNHLY, CDR2 FYNNEI. CDR3 region: CASTRETGDRQPQHF. DNA of the CDR3: TGTGCCAGCACCCGCGAGACAGGGGATAGACAGCCCCAGCATTTT.

As to this clone: Other DNA sequences in the same sample also yield this CDR3. The chain combines TRBV5-1 with TRBJ2-1; TRBD2 agrees at 11 bases. Germline lookup yields CDR1 SGHRS and CDR2 YFSETQ. The V segment lost 8 bases and the J segment 4 bases; nucleotides outside the gene matches: 5. CDR3 size: 14 residues. The CDR3 sequence is CASSGTSGYNEQFF. The CDR3 DNA reads as TGCGCCAGTTCCGGGACTAGCGGTTACAATGAGCAGTTCTTC.

The chain couples TRBV5-1 to TRBJ1-3; D gene uncertain. Trimming shortened V by 0 bases and J by 0 bases, and 7 bases separated the two germline ends. The CDR3 extends over 15 amino acids. Germline V gene sequence: CDR1 SGHRS, CDR2 YFSETQ. CDR3 in amino acids: CASSLDRVSGNTIYF. The CDR3 DNA sequence: TGCGCCAGCAGCTTGGACCGGGTCTCTGGAAACACCATATATTTT. The full variable domain, rest sourced from reference TRBV5-1 and TRBJ1-3, is KAGVTQTPRYLIKTRGQQVTLSCSPISGHRSVSWYQQTPGQGLQFLFEYFSETQRNKGNFPGRFSGRQFSNSRSEMNVSTLELGDSALYLCASSLDRVSGNTIYFGEGSWLTVV.

This clone has a single count. The chain has TRBV7-6 and TRBJ2-3; 9 bases are shared with TRBD2. CDR1 SGHVS and CDR2 FNYEAQ come from the germline V gene. J lost 3 bases, V lost 2 bases, and 6 bases had no gene match. The CDR3 is 16 amino acids. Written as DNA, the CDR3 is TGTGCCAGCAGCTTAATGGCGGGGGGGCGGACAGATACGCAGTATTTT. Its protein product is CASSLMAGGRTDTQYF.

This clone showed up just once. V and J are TRBV5-6 and TRBJ1-5, with a tentative D call TRBD1 (6 bases). The CDR3 is 15 residues long. CDR1 and CDR2 (germline): SGHDT, YYEEEE. Trimming took 4 bases from V and 3 from J, leaving 14 bases between them. The CDR3 loop is CASSVSDRNNQPQHF. In nucleotides, the CDR3 is TGTGCCAGCAGCGTATCTGACAGGAACAATCAGCCCCAGCATTTT. The whole variable domain, filled in from reference TRBV5-6 and TRBJ1-5, reads DAGVTQSPTHLIKTRGQQVTLRCSPKSGHDTVSWYQQALGQGPQFIFQYYEEEERQRGNFPDRFSGHQFPNYSSELNVNALLLGDSALYLCASSVSDRNNQPQHFGDGTRLSIL.

The chain carries TRBV4-1 and TRBJ1-1; the match to TRBD1 covers 10 bases. There are 16 residues in the CDR3. Germline V gene lookup returns CDR1 MGHRA and CDR2 YSYEKL. CDR3 DNA sequence: TGCCTCCGCTTGTCTTGGGACAGGGGACTAAACACTGAAGCTTTCTTT. Protein: CLRLSWDRGLNTEAFF.

This clone has ten or more counts. The V and J genes are TRBV19 and TRBJ2-6; no clear D gene. Germline CDR1 and CDR2: LNHDA and SQIVND (reference sequence). V lost 7 bases, J lost 4 bases, and 8 bases lay in between. CDR3 length: 13 residues. CDR3: CASTFQGANVLTF. CDR3 DNA: TGTGCCAGTACATTCCAAGGGGCCAACGTCCTGACTTTC. Full variable domain (rest looked up from reference TRBV19 and TRBJ2-6): DGGITQSPKYLFRKEGQNVTLSCEQNLNHDAMYWYRQDPGQGLRLIYYSQIVNDFQKGDIAEGYSVSREKKESFPLTVTSAQKNPTAFYLCASTFQGANVLTFGAGSRLTVL.

V gene TRBV28 combines with J gene TRBJ2-7; TRBD2 aligns across 9 bases. The V gene's germline CDR1 is MDHEN and CDR2 SYDVKM. V lost 5 bases and J lost 4; bases outside the gene matches: 24. The CDR3 covers 20 residues. The CDR3 here is CASSTVNIFSGAGGQYEQYF. For the CDR3, the DNA is TGTGCCAGCAGTACCGTTAACATTTTCTCGGGAGCGGGAGGTCAGTACGAGCAGTACTTC.

This sequence joins TRBV6-5 and TRBJ2-7; D is unresolved. V lost 3 bases, J lost 0 bases, and 12 bases lay in between. CDR3 length: 15 amino acids. Germline CDR1 reads MNHEY; CDR2 reads SVGAGI. DNA for the CDR3: TGTGCCAGCAGTTATCATAGCCAGAGCTCCTACGAGCAGTACTTC. Encoded protein: CASSYHSQSSYEQYF.

This sequence joins TRBV5-4 and TRBJ1-4; tentatively, D is TRBD1 (5 bases). In germline, CDR1 is SGHNT, CDR2 YYREEE (reference sequence). The CDR3 is made up of 13 amino acids. Trimming cost V 4 bases and J 8 bases, with 12 bases left between them. The CDR3 region is CASSPGGKEKLFF. As DNA, the CDR3 is TGTGCCAGCAGCCCGGGGGGGAAGGAAAAACTGTTTTTT.

The rearrangement joins TRBV24-1 to TRBJ1-5, with 7 positions matching TRBD1. V lost 5 bases and J lost 0; bases outside the gene matches: 15. CDR3 length equals 19 residues. Germline assignment: CDR1 KGHDR and CDR2 SFDVKD. CDR3 nucleotides: TGTGCCACCAGTGCCAGACCTGGGAGGACAGGAATTAGCAATCAGCCCCAGCATTTT. Its translation: CATSARPGRTGISNQPQHF.

This rearrangement joins TRBV5-4 to TRBJ1-6; 8 bases fit TRBD1. Per the germline V gene, CDR1 is SGHNT and CDR2 is YYREEE (reference sequence). Trimming at V came to 5 bases and at J to 6 bases, leaving 4 bases not matched to a gene. The CDR3 runs to 14 residues. The CDR3 DNA reads as TGTGCCAGCAGTCCGGGACAGGTTAATTCACCCCTCCACTTT. Amino acid sequence: CASSPGQVNSPLHF.

The rearrangement uses TRBV12-3 or TRBV12-4 and TRBJ1-1; D gene unclear. The CDR3 is 13 amino acids. V was trimmed by 7 bases and J by 1 base, leaving 10 bases between them. The CDR3 DNA reads TGTGCCAGCACCTTCGTCCCGAACACTGAAGCTTTCTTT. Translated: CASTFVPNTEAFF.

The V call is TRBV2, the J call TRBJ1-2; the D gene is possibly TRBD1 (6 bases). Germline V gene sequence: CDR1 SNHLY, CDR2 FYNNEI. Trimming took 7 bases from V and 6 from J, leaving 9 bases between them. The CDR3 totals 11 residues. This CDR3 is CASKAGDGYTF. The CDR3 DNA follows: TGTGCCAGCAAGGCAGGGGATGGCTACACCTTC.

CDR3: CASSEASKRQPQHF. CDR3 sequence (DNA): TGTGCCAGCAGTGAAGCCTCGAAACGGCAGCCCCAGCATTTT. The rearrangement uses TRBV2 and TRBJ1-5; D is undetermined. V was pared by 0 bases and J by 7 bases, with 10 bases between. The CDR3 runs 14 residues. Germline V CDR1 and CDR2: SNHLY, FYNNEI.

The V gene is TRBV24-1, the J gene TRBJ2-3; 16 bases fit TRBD2. Germline V gene data show CDR1 as KGHDR and CDR2 as SFDVKD. With V trimmed by 3 bases and J by 6 bases, 11 bases remained unmatched. This CDR3 region has 19 residues. This chain's CDR3 is CATSDTTGTSGRAWDTQYF. CDR3 DNA sequence: TGTGCCACCAGTGATACAACCGGGACTAGCGGGAGGGCCTGGGATACGCAGTATTTT.

V and J are TRBV2 and TRBJ1-5; 11 bases align to TRBD1. Unmatched junction bases numbered 15, after V lost 4 bases and J lost 1 base. The CDR3 totals 20 residues. Germline lookup yields CDR1 SNHLY and CDR2 FYNNEI. The CDR3 loop reads CASSGYLWGQGDWSNQPQHF. The CDR3 coding sequence is TGTGCCAGCAGTGGCTACCTCTGGGGACAGGGGGACTGGAGCAATCAGCCCCAGCATTTT.

This clone was detected only a few times. As DNA, the CDR3 is TGTGCCAGCATTTCAGGCAGGGCTAACTCACCCCTCCACTTT. It encodes CASISGRANSPLHF. The rearrangement links TRBV28 to TRBJ1-6, with a possible D match to TRBD1 (5 bases). CDR1 and CDR2 from the germline V gene are MDHEN and SYDVKM. CDR3 length equals 14 residues. V was cut by 7 bases and J by 10 bases, with 17 bases left in between.

On this clone itself: At the DNA level, this CDR3 is encoded by other sequences in the same sample as well. The chain combines TRBV29-1 with TRBJ1-1; 8 bases align to TRBD1. CDR3 length: 13 residues. Germline V gene lookup returns CDR1 SQVTM and CDR2 ANQGSEA. Losses at the gene ends were 6 bases for V and 2 bases for J; bases not matched to a gene: 5. CDR3 loop: CSVGQGGNTEAFF. DNA of the CDR3: TGCAGCGTCGGACAGGGAGGAAACACTGAAGCTTTCTTT.

In this sample, this clone turned up many times. The genes are TRBV6-1 and TRBJ2-7; the match to TRBD2 covers 9 bases. The CDR3 runs to 17 residues. Germline V gives CDR1 MNHNS, CDR2 SASEGT. Losses at the gene ends were 4 bases for V and 1 base for J; bases not matched to a gene: 11. The CDR3 region has the DNA TGTGCCAGCAGTGGACCCCTTAGCGGGAGAAGGTCCTACGAGCAGTACTTC. Its protein product is CASSGPLSGRRSYEQYF.